This T cell receptor beta chain came from a study of cytomegalovirus exposure and HLA in healthy donors. Overall study context: Some 200 million T cells yielded 100 million or so unique TCR beta sequences in earlier analysis.

About this clone itself: Its antigen is undetermined.

Germline assignment: CDR1 GTSNPN and CDR2 SVGIG (reference sequence). Trimming pared 0 bases from V and 5 bases from J, leaving 8 bases between. The CDR3 has 12 residues. The PCR had 60 Vbeta and 13 Jbeta primers. Using immunoSEQ multiplex PCR, the repertoire was profiled, and TCRdb retains in-frame clones only, with some absent. This table has roughly 180,000 clones, 76% appearing once. Study-wide points: Cytomegalovirus status was reportedly diagnosed by the classifier with high sensitivity and specificity. Information on immune exposure was restricted to one variable (CMV serostatus). Analysis was carried out at a later point, and it linked a missense DCLRE1C variant to TCR beta V- and J-gene trimming.

The chain links TRBV30 to TRBJ2-7; D unclear. The sequenced sample was PBMCs. The clonotype was recovered from a woman aged 30 to 39 in good health and CMV-seropositive. CDR3 region: CAWSVQNHEQYF. CDR3 DNA: TGTGCCTGGAGTGTACAGAATCACGAGCAGTACTTC.